The text below deals with one TCR beta chain. This clonotype was detected ten times or more. Which antigen it targets is not known. Within one base of it there is no much larger clone, and no base qualities were kept. This specimen belongs to a study of CD8 T cells in ankylosing spondylitis (dated by TCRdb to about 2017). Context from the whole study: The study profiled T cell receptor beta repertoires in healthy donors and ankylosing spondylitis patients to find disease-linked TCR variants. The whole study cohort included 90 to 120 healthy donors and 20 to 30 ankylosing spondylitis patients. Samples of peripheral blood were taken, and for ankylosing spondylitis patients, synovial fluid was collected as well.

Results the study describes overall, beyond this receptor: A TCR beta motif made up of 7 to 9 highly homologous amino acid variants appeared to be characteristic of blood from ankylosing spondylitis patients. The disease-linked clones were reported as significantly enriched in matched synovial fluid samples from ankylosing spondylitis patients. Some of the motif variants had been reported before in the synovial fluid and blood of reactive arthritis patients, a finding that suggests common disease-initiation mechanisms. The disease-linked clones showed a CD8+ phenotype and occurred at relatively low frequencies in peripheral blood.

The sample was run on an Illumina HiSeq 2500. Quantitative 5'-RACE with molecular barcodes was the method used to prepare the TCR beta libraries. The paper's processing steps were these. A new computational method, built on a probabilistic model of VDJ rearrangement, was used to identify disease-linked TCR variants. TCRdb itself trimmed the public reads at Q25 with fastp, ran MiXCR and retained productive beta chains. Rows with a matching CDR3 protein are joined into one entry that keeps the most common DNA and genes. The V and J calls follow TCRdb's processing rather than the paper's. The sample includes about 510,000 distinct CDR3 sequences, with roughly 5.3% observed a single time. The ten top clones hold around 3.6% of the sample. Sequencing was done on a sample of blood, either unsorted or a sorted T cell fraction (not recorded which). This TCR came from a male donor with ankylosing spondylitis.

The CDR3 sequence is CASTLGGSYTF. The sequenced DNA: TGTGCCAGCACCCTGGGGGGCAGCTACACCTTC. This sequence uses TRBV6-2 or TRBV6-3 and TRBJ1-2, and TRBD1 may be the D gene, going by 6 matching bases. V is cut by 7 bases and J by 9 bases, and the space between the germline ends is 12 bases. The CDR3 goes from the cysteine to the phenylalanine over 11 residues. The kept DNA is CDR3 alone, 33 bases in frame from the first base. CDR1 MNHEY and CDR2 SVGEGT were looked up in the germline V gene.